This TCR beta chain was sequenced during a study of shared clonotypes between healthy human individuals. General study results and limits: Non-shared clonotypes had lower generation probabilities than those shared by all four donors.

In this sample, this clone turned up many times. Its antigen is currently unknown. The data were produced by immunoSEQ multiplex PCR, yet TCRdb's version contains in-frame clones alone and is incomplete. The sample includes about 1.1 million clones, around 82% seen only once; the top ten take approximately 0.52%. The CDR3 length is 15 residues. Deletions cut 6 bases from V and 0 bases from J, with 12 bases between. Germline V gene data show CDR1 as SNHLY and CDR2 as FYNNEI. The sequenced sample consisted of memory CD4+ T cells from PBMCs. Subset given: CD45RA-negative fraction. The receptor's source is a man between 18 and 35 years old in good health. Some clones in this sample may be carry-over from other donors' samples. The chain carries TRBV2 and TRBJ1-3; tentative D call: TRBD1 (6 bases). The CDR3 DNA is TGTGCCAGCAGCAACGGACAGTACTCTGGAAACACCATATATTTT. Protein product: CASSNGQYSGNTIYF.